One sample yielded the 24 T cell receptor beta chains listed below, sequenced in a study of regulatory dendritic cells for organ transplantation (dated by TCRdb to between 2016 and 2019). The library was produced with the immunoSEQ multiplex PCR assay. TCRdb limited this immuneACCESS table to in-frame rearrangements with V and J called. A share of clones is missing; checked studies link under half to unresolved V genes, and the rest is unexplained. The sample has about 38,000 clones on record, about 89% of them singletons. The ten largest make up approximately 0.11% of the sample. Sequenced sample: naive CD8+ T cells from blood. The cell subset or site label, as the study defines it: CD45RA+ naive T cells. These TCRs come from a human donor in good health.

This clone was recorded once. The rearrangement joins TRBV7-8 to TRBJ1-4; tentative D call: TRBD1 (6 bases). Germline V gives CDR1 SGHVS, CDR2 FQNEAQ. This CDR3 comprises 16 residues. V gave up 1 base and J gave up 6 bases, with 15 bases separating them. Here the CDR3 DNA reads TGTGCCAGCAGCTTAGTGCCAGGACAGAGCCATGAAAAACTGTTTTTT. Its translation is CASSLVPGQSHEKLFF.

CDR3 sequence (DNA): TGTGCCAGCAGTGAAAGTGGGTTTTTTGGGACAGCAAGTATCATGAACACTGAAGCTTTCTTT. This encodes CASSESGFFGTASIMNTEAFF. The V gene is TRBV6-1, the J gene TRBJ1-1, with 7 bases matching TRBD1. CDR1 and CDR2 from the germline V gene are MNHNS and SASEGT. This CDR3 comprises 21 residues. The V and J ends lost 2 bases and 0 bases, in that order; junction bases with no gene match: 21.

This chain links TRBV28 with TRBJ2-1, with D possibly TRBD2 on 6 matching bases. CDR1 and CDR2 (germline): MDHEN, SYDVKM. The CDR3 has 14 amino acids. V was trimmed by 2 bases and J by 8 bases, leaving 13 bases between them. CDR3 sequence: CASSLTGAGDEQFF. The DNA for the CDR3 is TGTGCCAGCAGTTTAACGGGAGCGGGCGATGAGCAGTTCTTC.

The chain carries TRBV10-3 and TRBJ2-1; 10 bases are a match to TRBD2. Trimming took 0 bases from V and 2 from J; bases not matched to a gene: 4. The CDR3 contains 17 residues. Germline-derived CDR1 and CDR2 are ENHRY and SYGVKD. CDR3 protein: CAISESPSGSPYNEQFF. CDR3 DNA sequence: TGTGCCATCAGTGAGTCCCCTAGCGGGAGCCCCTACAATGAGCAGTTCTTC.

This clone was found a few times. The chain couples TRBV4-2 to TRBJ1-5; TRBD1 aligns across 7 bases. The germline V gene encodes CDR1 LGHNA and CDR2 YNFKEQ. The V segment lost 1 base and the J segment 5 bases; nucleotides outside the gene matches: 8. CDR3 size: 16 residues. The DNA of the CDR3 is TGTGCCAGCAGCCAAGGGGGACAGACACTCTATCAGCCCCAGCATTTT. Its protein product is CASSQGGQTLYQPQHF.

For the CDR3, the DNA is TGTGCCAGCACCCCCTACTGGGGGGAAGAGACCCAGTACTTC. Protein sequence: CASTPYWGEETQYF. The chain uses TRBV11-2 and TRBJ2-5; the D gene is possibly TRBD2 (6 bases). The germline CDR1 and CDR2 sequences are SGHAT and FQNNGV. The V gene lost 7 bases and the J gene lost 3 bases, with 15 bases spanning the gap. This CDR3 is 14 amino acids long.

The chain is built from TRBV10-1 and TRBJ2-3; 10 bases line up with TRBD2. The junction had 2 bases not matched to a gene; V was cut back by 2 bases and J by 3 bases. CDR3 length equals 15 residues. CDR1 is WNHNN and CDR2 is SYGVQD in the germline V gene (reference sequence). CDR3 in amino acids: CASSELAGVTDTQYF. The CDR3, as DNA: TGCGCCAGCAGTGAGCTAGCGGGAGTAACAGATACGCAGTATTTT.

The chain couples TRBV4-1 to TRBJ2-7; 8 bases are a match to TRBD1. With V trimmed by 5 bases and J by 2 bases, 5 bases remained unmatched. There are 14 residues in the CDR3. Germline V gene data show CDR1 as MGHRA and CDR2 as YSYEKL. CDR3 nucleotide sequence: TGCGCCAGCAGCTTCATGACAGGGGCCTACGAGCAGTACTTC. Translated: CASSFMTGAYEQYF.

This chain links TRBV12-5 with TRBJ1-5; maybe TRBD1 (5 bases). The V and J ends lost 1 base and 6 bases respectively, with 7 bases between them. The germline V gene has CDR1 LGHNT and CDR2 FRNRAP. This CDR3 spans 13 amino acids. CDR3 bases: TGTGCTAGTGGTTTGGGTGGGGGTCAGCCCCAGCATTTT. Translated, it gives CASGLGGGQPQHF.

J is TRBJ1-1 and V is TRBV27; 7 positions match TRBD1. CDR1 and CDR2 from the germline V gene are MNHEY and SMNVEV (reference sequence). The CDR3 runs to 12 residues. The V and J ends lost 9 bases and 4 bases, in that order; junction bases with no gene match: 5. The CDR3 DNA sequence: TGTGCCAGTAGACAGGGAGGCACTGAAGCTTTCTTT. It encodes CASRQGGTEAFF.

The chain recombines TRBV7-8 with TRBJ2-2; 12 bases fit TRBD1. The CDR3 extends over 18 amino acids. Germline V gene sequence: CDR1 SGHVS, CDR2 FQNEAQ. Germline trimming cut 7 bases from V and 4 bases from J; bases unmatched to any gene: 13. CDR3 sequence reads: CASKYLPGQGAVTGELFF. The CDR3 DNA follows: TGTGCCAGCAAATATCTCCCGGGACAGGGGGCCGTCACCGGGGAGCTGTTTTTT.

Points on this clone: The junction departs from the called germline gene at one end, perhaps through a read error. The CDR3 region has the DNA TGCGCCAGCAGCCAGGGGGCGAAAACCGGGGAGCTGTTTTTT. It codes for CASSQGAKTGELFF. The gene calls are TRBV4-3 and TRBJ2-2; D possibly corresponds to TRBD1 (6 bases). The CDR3 consists of 14 residues. Germline lookup yields CDR1 LGHNA and CDR2 YSLEER.

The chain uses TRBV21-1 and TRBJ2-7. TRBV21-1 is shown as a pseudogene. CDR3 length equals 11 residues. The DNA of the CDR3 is TGTGCCAGCAGCAAACCCTACGAGCAGTACTTC. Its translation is CASSKPYEQYF.

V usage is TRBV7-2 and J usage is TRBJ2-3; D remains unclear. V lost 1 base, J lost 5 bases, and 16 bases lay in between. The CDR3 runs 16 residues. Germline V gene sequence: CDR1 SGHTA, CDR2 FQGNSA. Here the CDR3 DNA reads TGTGCCAGCAGCTTAGTTCTAGTAATTCGTGGAGATACGCAGTATTTT. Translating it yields CASSLVLVIRGDTQYF.

The chain's CDR3 is CASTLGGTDTQYF. The CDR3 DNA reads TGTGCCAGCACCCTTGGCGGCACAGATACGCAGTATTTT. The chain joins TRBV27 to TRBJ2-3; no clear D. The CDR3 is 13 residues long. The germline V gene encodes CDR1 MNHEY and CDR2 SMNVEV (reference sequence). Trimming took 7 bases from V and 1 from J, leaving 9 bases between them.

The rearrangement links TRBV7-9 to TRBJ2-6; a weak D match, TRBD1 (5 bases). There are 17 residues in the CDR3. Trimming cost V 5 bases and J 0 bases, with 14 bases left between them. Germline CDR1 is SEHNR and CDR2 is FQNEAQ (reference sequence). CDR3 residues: CASSPKGPGSGANVLTF. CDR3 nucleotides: TGTGCCAGCAGCCCCAAGGGGCCTGGCTCTGGGGCCAACGTCCTGACTTTC.

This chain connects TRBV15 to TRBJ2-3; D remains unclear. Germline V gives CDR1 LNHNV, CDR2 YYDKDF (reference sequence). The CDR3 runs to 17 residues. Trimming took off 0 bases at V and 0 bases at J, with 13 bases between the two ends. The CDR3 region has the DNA TGTGCCACCAGCAGAGATACGGCTGACGAGAGCACAGATACGCAGTATTTT. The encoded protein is CATSRDTADESTDTQYF.

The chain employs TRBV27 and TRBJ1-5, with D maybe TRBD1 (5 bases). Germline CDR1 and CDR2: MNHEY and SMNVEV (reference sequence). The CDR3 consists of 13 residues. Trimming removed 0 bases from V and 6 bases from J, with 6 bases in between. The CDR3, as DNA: TGTGCCAGCAGTTTATCAGGGGTTCAGCCCCAGCATTTT. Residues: CASSLSGVQPQHF.

The CDR3 DNA sequence: TGTGCCAGTCCCGGTGGGCAAGGCTATGGCTACACCTTC. This encodes CASPGGQGYGYTF. The chain couples TRBV7-9 to TRBJ1-2; D ambiguous. CDR1 is SEHNR and CDR2 is FQNEAQ in the germline V gene (reference sequence). V lost 9 bases and J lost 4, with 15 bases in between. The length of the CDR3 is 13 residues.

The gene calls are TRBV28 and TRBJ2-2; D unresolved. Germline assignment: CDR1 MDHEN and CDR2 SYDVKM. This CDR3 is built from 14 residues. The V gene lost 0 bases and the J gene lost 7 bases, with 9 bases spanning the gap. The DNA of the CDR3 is TGTGCCAGCAGTTTATGGAAGGGTAACGGGGAGCTGTTTTTT. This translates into CASSLWKGNGELFF.

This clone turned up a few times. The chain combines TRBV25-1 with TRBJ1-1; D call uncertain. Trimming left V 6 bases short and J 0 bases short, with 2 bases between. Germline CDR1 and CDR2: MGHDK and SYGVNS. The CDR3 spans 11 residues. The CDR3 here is CASSVNTEAFF. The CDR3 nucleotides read TGTGCCAGCAGCGTGAACACTGAAGCTTTCTTT.

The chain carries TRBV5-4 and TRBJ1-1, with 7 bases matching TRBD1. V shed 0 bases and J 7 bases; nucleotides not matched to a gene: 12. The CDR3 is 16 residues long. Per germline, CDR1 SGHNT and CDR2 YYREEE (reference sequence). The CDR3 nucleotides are TGTGCCAGCAGCTTGGGTCCACAGGGGCGGGGGGGTGAAGCTTTCTTT. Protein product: CASSLGPQGRGGEAFF.

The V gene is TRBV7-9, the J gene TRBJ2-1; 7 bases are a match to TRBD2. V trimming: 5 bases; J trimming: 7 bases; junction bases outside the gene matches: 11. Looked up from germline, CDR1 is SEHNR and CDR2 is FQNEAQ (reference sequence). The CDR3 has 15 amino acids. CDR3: CASSHSPSGQNEQFF. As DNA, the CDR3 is TGTGCCAGCAGCCACTCCCCTAGCGGTCAGAATGAGCAGTTCTTC.

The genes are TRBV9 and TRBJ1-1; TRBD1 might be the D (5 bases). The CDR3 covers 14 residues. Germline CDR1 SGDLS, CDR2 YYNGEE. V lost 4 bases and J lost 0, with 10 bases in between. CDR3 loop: CASSSNRLNTEAFF. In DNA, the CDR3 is TGTGCCAGCAGCTCGAACAGGCTGAACACTGAAGCTTTCTTT.